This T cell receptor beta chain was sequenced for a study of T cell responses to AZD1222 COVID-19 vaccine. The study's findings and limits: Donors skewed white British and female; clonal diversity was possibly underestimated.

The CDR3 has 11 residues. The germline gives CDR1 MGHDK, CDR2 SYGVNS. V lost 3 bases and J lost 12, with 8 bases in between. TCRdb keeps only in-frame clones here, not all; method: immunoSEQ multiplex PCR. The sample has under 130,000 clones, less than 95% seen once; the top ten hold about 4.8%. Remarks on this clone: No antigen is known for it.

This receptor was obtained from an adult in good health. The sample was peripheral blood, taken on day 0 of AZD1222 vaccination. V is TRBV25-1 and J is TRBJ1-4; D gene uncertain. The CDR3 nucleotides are TGTGCCAGCAGTGATGGTTGGGAACTGTTTTTT. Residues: CASSDGWELFF.